What follows is one T cell receptor (beta chain) and its context. V was clipped by 5 bases and J by 8 bases; unmatched bases: 14. CDR1 SGHRS and CDR2 YFSETQ come from the germline V gene. This CDR3 region has 16 residues. After extraction with the RNeasy kit, about 0.45 to 1 ug of the RNA was reverse transcribed using random hexamers. The TCR beta CDR3 was amplified by immunoSEQ multiplex PCR across 54 Vbeta, 13 Jbeta. TCRdb recomputed calls from the immunoSEQ multiplex PCR reads with MiXCR, one row per CDR3 protein. The sample has approximately 190,000 distinct CDR3 sequences, more than 90% seen once; the top ten hold 0.093%. CD8+ and CD4+ T cells from blood underwent TCR beta sequencing. The sample originates from a study of CD8 T cells in Susac syndrome.

The receptor was derived from a human donor with multiple sclerosis. The sequenced sample consisted of CD4+ T cells from PBMCs. The V call is TRBV5-1, the J call TRBJ2-4, with 9 bases matching TRBD2. The CDR3 nucleotides are TGCGCCAGCAGGGAGGGGATAGCGGGGGTATGGGACATTCAGTACTTC. Its translation is CASREGIAGVWDIQYF.